The T cell receptor (beta chain) under discussion was sequenced for a study of cytomegalovirus exposure and HLA in healthy donors. Study-level background: There were under 140 million unique TCR beta sequences, drawn from about 190 million T cells, in an earlier analysis.

The PCR ran on 60 Vbeta and 13 Jbeta primers. Some clones are missing from TCRdb's copy, which holds only in-frame ones; the method was immunoSEQ multiplex PCR. The table has some 180,000 clones, roughly 75% seen once; the top ten hold 1.5% to 2%. V was shortened by 1 base and J by 0 bases, with 10 bases between the two germline ends. Germline V gene lookup returns CDR1 GTSNPN and CDR2 SVGIG (reference sequence). This CDR3 is 15 amino acids long. This clone was counted between two and nine times. Its antigen remains unknown. Study-level findings and limits: Per published accounts, TCR beta sequences correctly predicted the HLA-A and HLA-B alleles of most subjects. TRBV6-2, TRBV6-3 and some other V segments were excluded as indistinguishable.

The sequencing sample was made of PBMCs. The TCR originated in a woman younger than 45 in good health and CMV-seronegative. V is TRBV30 and J is TRBJ1-5; D perhaps matches TRBD1 (6 bases). CDR3 bases: TGTGCCTGGAGTGGCAGGGGACGTAGCAATCAGCCCCAGCATTTT. As protein: CAWSGRGRSNQPQHF. The full variable domain, in which reference TRBV30 and TRBJ1-5 provide the parts outside the CDR3, is SQTIHQWPATLVQPVGSPLSLECTVEGTSNPNLYWYRQAAGRGLQLLFYSVGIGQISSEVPQNLSASRPQDRQFILSSKKLLLSDSGFYLCAWSGRGRSNQPQHFGDGTRLSIL.